The 26 T cell receptor beta chains reported below all come from one sample, sequenced in a study of PD-L1 blockade in urothelial cancer. The data were produced by immunoSEQ multiplex PCR, yet TCRdb's version contains in-frame clones alone and is incomplete. The repertoire consists of about 43,000 clones, with 88% occurring once and the leading ten covering roughly 14%. The specimen was PBMCs, collected around atezolizumab (anti-PD-L1) treatment. The receptor set was obtained from an older woman with urothelial cancer.

The chain is built from TRBV7-8 and TRBJ1-2, with 9 nucleotides matching TRBD1. Germline CDR1 reads SGHVS; CDR2 reads FQNEAQ. CDR3 length equals 16 residues. The ends lost 5 bases at V and 3 bases at J; junction bases unmatched: 10. CDR3 in DNA: TGTGCCAGCAGCCATTCCGTATGGGACAGGGACTATGGCTACACCTTC. Protein sequence: CASSHSVWDRDYGYTF.

This rearrangement joins TRBV5-1 to TRBJ1-1, with TRBD1 matching 8 bases. Trimming at V came to 4 bases and at J to 7 bases, leaving 9 bases not matched to a gene. CDR1 and CDR2 (germline): SGHRS, YFSETQ. The CDR3 sequence is 14 residues long. CDR3 DNA sequence: TGCGCCAGCAGCGTACAGGGGGAAGCGAATGAAGCTTTCTTT. Translating it yields CASSVQGEANEAFF.

J is TRBJ1-2 and V is TRBV28, with D tentatively TRBD1 (5 bases). From germline, CDR1 is MDHEN and CDR2 SYDVKM. This CDR3 spans 15 amino acids. V was clipped by 2 bases and J by 4 bases, with 14 bases between them. The CDR3 sequence is CASSLLGGATYGYTF. CDR3 DNA sequence: TGTGCCAGCAGTTTACTGGGCGGGGCGACCTATGGCTACACCTTC.

The rearrangement joins TRBV29-1 to TRBJ2-1, with TRBD1 as a possible D gene (5 bases). Germline V gene data show CDR1 as SQVTM and CDR2 as ANQGSEA. The CDR3 runs 11 residues. CDR3 in DNA: TGCGCACAGGCAGAGTACAATGAGCAGTTCTTC. Protein: CAQAEYNEQFF.

The genes are TRBV19 and TRBJ2-1; TRBD2 matches at 9 bases. The length of the CDR3 is 14 residues. Germline-derived CDR1 and CDR2 are LNHDA and SQIVND (reference sequence). Trimming took 2 bases from V and 6 from J; bases not matched to a gene: 2. Written as DNA, the CDR3 is TGTGCCAGTAGTATAAGGACTAGCGTCAATGAGCAGTTCTTC. It codes for CASSIRTSVNEQFF.

The genes are TRBV28 and TRBJ2-1; D gene ambiguous. This CDR3 region has 13 residues. Trimming cost V 3 bases and J 5 bases, with 8 bases left between them. Germline V CDR1 and CDR2: MDHEN, SYDVKM. The CDR3 DNA follows: TGTGCCAGCAGTTTGGTAGCCCACAATGAGCAGTTCTTC. Residues: CASSLVAHNEQFF.

The chain carries TRBV10-3 and TRBJ1-1, with a weak D call TRBD1 (6 bases). CDR1 ENHRY and CDR2 SYGVKD come from the germline V gene. V dropped 8 bases and J dropped 6 bases, with 16 bases sitting between them. CDR3 size: 13 residues. The CDR3 reads CAIAGGGGPEAFF. CDR3 DNA sequence: TGTGCCATCGCTGGTGGGGGGGGCCCTGAAGCTTTCTTT.

V and J are TRBV11-3 and TRBJ2-7; 8 nucleotides line up with TRBD2. Germline V lookup: CDR1 SGHNT, CDR2 YENEEA. V gave up 1 base and J gave up 3 bases; unmatched junction bases: 5. The CDR3 sequence is 15 residues long. Here the CDR3 DNA reads TGTGCCAGCAGCTTAGGGGGCGGGAGGAGCTACGAGCAGTACTTC. The encoded protein is CASSLGGGRSYEQYF. The whole variable domain, remainder taken from reference TRBV11-3 and TRBJ2-7, is EAGVVQSPRYKIIEKKQPVAFWCNPISGHNTLYWYLQNLGQGPELLIRYENEEAVDDSQLPKDRFSAERLKGVDSTLKIQPAELGDSAVYLCASSLGGGRSYEQYFGPGTRLTVT.

There are a few counts of this clone. The J gene is TRBJ2-1, the V gene TRBV19; D might be TRBD2 (5 bases). There are 11 residues in the CDR3. Germline assignment: CDR1 LNHDA and CDR2 SQIVND (reference sequence). Trimming removed 10 bases at V and 8 bases at J, with 12 bases between. The CDR3 coding sequence is TGTGCCACGGGGAGACCCCATGAGCAGTTCTTC. This codes for CATGRPHEQFF.

The chain has TRBV18 and TRBJ2-7, with 13 bases aligning to TRBD2. Germline V lookup: CDR1 KGHSH, CDR2 LQKENI. Unmatched junction bases numbered 6, after V lost 4 bases and J lost 6 bases. The CDR3 is 15 amino acids. The CDR3 DNA follows: TGTGCCAGCTCACTAGGACTAGCGGGAGAATTCGAGCAGTACTTC. As protein: CASSLGLAGEFEQYF.

In its sample, this clone was seen once. The chain uses TRBV6-5 and TRBJ2-1; TRBD1 matches at 7 bases. The CDR3 is 13 amino acids. V lost 9 bases, J lost 6 bases, and 8 bases stayed unmatched. Germline V gene data show CDR1 as MNHEY and CDR2 as SVGAGI. CDR3 sequence reads: CASRKGGVNEQFF. The CDR3 DNA reads TGTGCCAGTCGGAAAGGGGGCGTCAATGAGCAGTTCTTC.

The chain employs TRBV27 and TRBJ2-1; no clear D gene. V shed 0 bases and J shed 0 bases, with 15 bases lying between them. This CDR3 has 18 amino acids. CDR1 MNHEY and CDR2 SMNVEV come from the germline V gene (reference sequence). The CDR3 region has the DNA TGTGCCAGCAGTTTATCGATACTGCCCAAGAGCTCCTACAATGAGCAGTTCTTC. It codes for CASSLSILPKSSYNEQFF.

This chain connects TRBV28 to TRBJ2-5; 7 bases line up with TRBD2. The V segment lost 8 bases and the J segment 5 bases; nucleotides outside the gene matches: 11. The CDR3 extends over 14 amino acids. CDR1 and CDR2 from the germline V gene are MDHEN and SYDVKM. CDR3 coding DNA: TGTGCCAGCTCCCTAGCGGCCCGAGGGGAGACCCAGTACTTC. This codes for CASSLAARGETQYF.

The chain employs TRBV5-1 and TRBJ2-5, with TRBD2 matching 9 bases. V dropped 5 bases and J dropped 9; count of bases not matched to a gene: 8. In germline, CDR1 is SGHRS, CDR2 YFSETQ. The CDR3 length is 13 residues. CDR3 sequence (DNA): TGCGCCAGCAGAACTAGCGGGTACATGGCCCAGTACTTC. Its protein is CASRTSGYMAQYF.

The chain has TRBV11-3 and TRBJ2-1, with TRBD1 matching 8 bases. Per the germline V gene, CDR1 is SGHNT and CDR2 is YENEEA. The trim removed 4 bases at V and 4 bases at J, leaving 12 bases unmatched. This CDR3 has 17 residues. The CDR3 coding sequence is TGTGCCAGCAGCTCTCGACAGGGGCTAGGGGTTTACAATGAGCAGTTCTTC. Translated, it gives CASSSRQGLGVYNEQFF.

The chain is built from TRBV5-1 and TRBJ2-2; D remains ambiguous. Trimming took off 0 bases at V and 5 bases at J, with 11 bases between the two ends. This CDR3 spans 15 amino acids. Germline values: CDR1 SGHRS, CDR2 YFSETQ. The CDR3 coding sequence is TGCGCCAGCAGCTTGGTTAGCCTCTGGACCGGGGAGCTGTTTTTT. Translated: CASSLVSLWTGELFF.

J is TRBJ2-5 and V is TRBV5-1; D is undetermined. Deletions cut 0 bases from V and 4 bases from J, with 7 bases between. Per the germline V gene, CDR1 is SGHRS and CDR2 is YFSETQ. The CDR3 is made up of 13 amino acids. CDR3 region: CASSLAPLETQYF. CDR3 coding DNA: TGCGCCAGCAGCTTGGCACCACTAGAGACCCAGTACTTC.

The chain employs TRBV5-4 and TRBJ2-3, with TRBD2 matching 10 bases. The CDR3 covers 16 residues. Trimming removed 0 bases from V and 1 base from J; junction bases left unmatched: 2. CDR1 and CDR2 (germline): SGHNT, YYREEE (reference sequence). CDR3 protein: CASSLGLAGGTDTQYF. CDR3 DNA: TGTGCCAGCAGCTTGGGGCTAGCGGGGGGCACAGATACGCAGTATTTT.

The chain joins TRBV2 to TRBJ2-2; D gene unclear. V lost 5 bases and J lost 5, with 15 bases in between. CDR1 is SNHLY and CDR2 is FYNNEI in the germline V gene. The CDR3 has 15 residues. CDR3 loop: CASSSTPAATGELFF. For the CDR3, the DNA is TGTGCCAGCAGTAGCACCCCCGCGGCTACCGGGGAGCTGTTTTTT.

V usage is TRBV27 and J usage is TRBJ2-7, with TRBD1 matching 7 bases. From germline, CDR1 is MNHEY and CDR2 SMNVEV (reference sequence). This CDR3 is built from 13 residues. The trim removed 6 bases at V and 7 bases at J, leaving 9 bases unmatched. This CDR3 is CASRRQGSYEQYF. CDR3 DNA sequence: TGTGCCAGCAGGCGACAGGGTTCGTATGAGCAGTACTTC.

This clone is a singleton in its sample. The V and J genes are TRBV2 and TRBJ1-5, with D unresolved. This CDR3 is 15 amino acids long. The germline V and J ends were trimmed by 1 base and 1 base, with 8 bases remaining between them. Germline V gene lookup returns CDR1 SNHLY and CDR2 FYNNEI. This CDR3 is CASSEGAVSNQPQHF. CDR3 coding DNA: TGTGCCAGCAGTGAAGGGGCAGTGAGCAATCAGCCCCAGCATTTT.

This clone was recorded only once. J is TRBJ2-5 and V is TRBV18, with a possible D match to TRBD2 (5 bases). Germline V gene data show CDR1 as KGHSH and CDR2 as LQKENI. The germline V and J ends were trimmed by 3 bases and 3 bases, with 14 bases remaining between them. The CDR3 is 15 residues long. The CDR3 is CASSPLGSGEETQYF. In DNA, the CDR3 is TGTGCCAGCTCACCCCTAGGGAGCGGTGAAGAGACCCAGTACTTC.

The chain has TRBV7-2 and TRBJ2-2; TRBD1 aligns across 8 bases. The CDR3 totals 15 residues. With V trimmed by 6 bases and J by 4 bases, 7 bases remained unmatched. Looked up from germline, CDR1 is SGHTA and CDR2 is FQGNSA. The CDR3 coding sequence is TGTGCCAGCAGACCACAGGGGGTGAGCACCGGGGAGCTGTTTTTT. It yields the protein CASRPQGVSTGELFF.

This chain connects TRBV5-1 to TRBJ1-3; 8 nucleotides align to TRBD1. Germline CDR1 SGHRS, CDR2 YFSETQ. V shed 4 bases, J shed 3 bases, and the junction held 9 bases outside the gene matches. This CDR3 spans 16 amino acids. The CDR3, as DNA: TGCGCCAGCAGCCGACTACAGGGGGTTATTGGAAACACCATATATTTT. Amino acids: CASSRLQGVIGNTIYF.

The V and J genes are TRBV7-2 and TRBJ2-1, with a tentative D call TRBD1 (5 bases). Germline V lookup: CDR1 SGHTA, CDR2 FQGNSA. Trimming left V 2 bases short and J 6 bases short, with 8 bases between. This CDR3 is built from 13 residues. The CDR3 nucleotides read TGTGCCAGCAGCTTATGGACAACCAATGAGCAGTTCTTC. It specifies CASSLWTTNEQFF. Variable domain in full (rest from reference TRBV7-2 and TRBJ2-1): GAGVSQSPSNKVTEKGKDVELRCDPISGHTALYWYRQSLGQGLEFLIYFQGNSAPDKSGLPSDRFSAERTGGSVSTLTIQRTQQEDSAVYLCASSLWTTNEQFFGPGTRLTVL.

The genes are TRBV5-1 and TRBJ1-1, with 7 bases fitting TRBD1. Trimming removed 0 bases from V and 3 bases from J; junction bases left unmatched: 2. The V gene's germline CDR1 is SGHRS and CDR2 YFSETQ. The CDR3 loop spans 14 amino acids. For the CDR3, the DNA is TGCGCCAGCAGCTTGGTAGGGGGCGACACTGAAGCTTTCTTT. This codes for CASSLVGGDTEAFF. The full variable domain, in which reference TRBV5-1 and TRBJ1-1 provide the parts outside the CDR3, is KAGVTQTPRYLIKTRGQQVTLSCSPISGHRSVSWYQQTPGQGLQFLFEYFSETQRNKGNFPGRFSGRQFSNSRSEMNVSTLELGDSALYLCASSLVGGDTEAFFGQGTRLTVV.